This T cell receptor (beta chain) originates from a study of blood T cell repertoires in COVID-19. Looking at the study overall: Sources were T cells, B-cell-depleted T cells, or PBMCs; the material itself was cDNA or gDNA.

Germline CDR1 and CDR2: MNHEY and SVGAGI. The V and J ends lost 6 bases and 2 bases respectively, with 14 bases between them. The CDR3 is 14 amino acids. Method: immunoSEQ multiplex PCR; TCRdb's copy keeps in-frame clones and lacks some. The sample contains approximately 170,000 clones, over 80% of which appear only once. The chain joins TRBV6-5 to TRBJ2-7; tentatively, D is TRBD2 (6 bases). This receptor was taken from a man aged 65 to 85 who had recovered from COVID-19. Sequencing used peripheral blood. This CDR3 reads CASRYGGSTYEQYF. The CDR3 DNA is TGTGCCAGCAGGTATGGGGGGTCTACCTACGAGCAGTACTTC.